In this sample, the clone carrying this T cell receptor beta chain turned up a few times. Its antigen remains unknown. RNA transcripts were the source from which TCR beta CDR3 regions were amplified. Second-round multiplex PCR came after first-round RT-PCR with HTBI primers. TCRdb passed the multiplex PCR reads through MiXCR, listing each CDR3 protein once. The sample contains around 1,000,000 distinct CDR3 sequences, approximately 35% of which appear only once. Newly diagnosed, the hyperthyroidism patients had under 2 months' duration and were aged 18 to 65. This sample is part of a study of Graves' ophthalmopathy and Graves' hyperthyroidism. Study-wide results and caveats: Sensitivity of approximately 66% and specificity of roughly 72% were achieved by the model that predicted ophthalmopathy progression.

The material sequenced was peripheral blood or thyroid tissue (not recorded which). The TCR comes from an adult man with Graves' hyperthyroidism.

The CDR3 loop is CSAPIQGQHTYEQYF. The DNA for the CDR3 is TGCAGTGCCCCGATACAGGGACAGCATACCTACGAGCAGTACTTC. The V gene is TRBV20-1, the J gene TRBJ2-7, with TRBD1 identical over 7 bases. This CDR3 contains 15 residues. V lost 6 bases, J lost 2 bases, and 13 bases stayed unmatched. The germline V gene encodes CDR1 DFQATT and CDR2 SNEGSKA (reference sequence).